A selection of T cell receptor beta chains follows, all from one sample in a study of response to subunit inactivated influenza vaccine. One entry per CDR3 protein results from TCRdb running MiXCR on the RT-PCR reads. The sample shows more than 400,000 distinct CDR3 sequences, roughly 11% of them seen only once. The sample in question was PBMCs from blood, obtained 35 to 45 days after vaccination. The receptors shown here come from a man between 50 and 59 years old who received an inactivated influenza vaccine. CDR3s include the opening cysteine and the closing phenylalanine or tryptophan. A D gene is named only where the DNA matches it firmly. Rows may omit the clone size; those that give it use once, few, many or a size class.

D gene	V gene	J gene	clone size	CDR3 DNA	CDR3 protein
.	TRBV12-3/TRBV12-4	TRBJ1-6	.	TGTGCCAGCAGTTTAGCGCGAGAGATAGGCTCACCCCTCCACTTT	CASSLAREIGSPLHF
.	TRBV5-1	TRBJ1-1	.	TGCGCCAGCAGCCTTGGAAAAGGGAACATGAACACTGAAGCTTTCTTT	CASSLGKGNMNTEAFF
TRBD1	TRBV5-6	TRBJ2-7	few	TGTGCCAGCAGCTGGCCCGGGACAGGATTTTACGAGCAGTACTTC	CASSWPGTGFYEQYF
.	TRBV24-1	TRBJ2-3	few	TGTGCCACCAGTGATCCTCGGGACCCCACAGATACGCAGTATTTT	CATSDPRDPTDTQYF
.	TRBV20-1	TRBJ2-1	.	TGCAGTGCTCTGAAAGCCAGTCCCTACAATGAGCAGTTCTTC	CSALKASPYNEQFF
TRBD2	TRBV7-2	TRBJ2-2	.	TGTGCCAGCAGCTTAATGACTAGCGGGGTGGGCGCCGGGGAGCTGTTTTTT	CASSLMTSGVGAGELFF
.	TRBV6-1	TRBJ2-1	many	TGTGCCAGCATGAGAGTTGCAAATGAGCAGTTCTTC	CASMRVANEQFF
TRBD2	TRBV4-3	TRBJ2-7	.	TGCGCCAGCAGCCAAGCTAGCGGGAGCTATAACGAGCAGTACTTC	CASSQASGSYNEQYF
.	TRBV25-1	TRBJ2-1	.	TGTGCCAGCAGTGATCGGGGGACGGATCTTGGTCTTGGGGCCGATGAGCAGTTCTTC	CASSDRGTDLGLGADEQFF
.	TRBV4-1	TRBJ2-1	.	TGCGCCAGCAGCCAAAAGGGGGTACAGCAGTTCTTC	CASSQKGVQQFF
.	TRBV6-6	TRBJ1-1	many	TGTCGGGTGGGGTCGACTGAAGCTTTCTTT	CRVGSTEAFF
TRBD2	TRBV9	TRBJ2-7	few	TGTGCCAGCAGCGTAGGGGTTAGCGGGAGTTACGAGCAGTACTTC	CASSVGVSGSYEQYF
.	TRBV25-1	TRBJ2-2	.	TGTGCCAGCAGTGATAGGGGGGCGGGCACCGGGGAGCTGTTTTTT	CASSDRGAGTGELFF
TRBD2	TRBV12-3/TRBV12-4	TRBJ2-3	many	TGTGCCAGCATTGTTAGCGGGAGTTGGGATACGCAGTATTTT	CASIVSGSWDTQYF
.	TRBV6-2/TRBV6-3	TRBJ2-7	few	TGTGCCAGCAGCGACGGGGACACCTACGAGCAGTACTTC	CASSDGDTYEQYF
.	TRBV7-9	TRBJ2-3	.	TGTGCCAGCAGCTTAATCGACGGCACAGATACGCAGTATTTT	CASSLIDGTDTQYF
.	TRBV6-2/TRBV6-3	TRBJ2-1	many	TGTGCCACCGAGAGTATTGAGACATTCGTGGACAATGAGCAGTTCTTC	CATESIETFVDNEQFF
.	TRBV15	TRBJ1-2	.	TGTGCCACCAGGGAATGGGGGCAGGTGGCAAGCTATGGCTACACCTTC	CATREWGQVASYGYTF
TRBD2	TRBV12-3/TRBV12-4	TRBJ2-1	.	TGTGCCAGCAGTCCCCATGCGGGAGGGTACAATGAGCAGTTCTTC	CASSPHAGGYNEQFF
.	TRBV29-1	TRBJ2-1	many	TGCAGCGTTGCGGTAGCGAGCTACAATGAGCAGTTCTTC	CSVAVASYNEQFF
TRBD2	TRBV30	TRBJ2-3	few	TGTGCCTGGGCAGTCCGGGGGGGCACAGATACGCAGTATTTT	CAWAVRGGTDTQYF
.	TRBV9	TRBJ2-3	.	TGTGCCAGCAGCGTAGCCCCAGCAGATACGCAGTATTTT	CASSVAPADTQYF
.	TRBV9	TRBJ2-1	few	TGTGCCAGCAGCCCTGCTGCACTTAGCGTCTACAATGAGCAGTTCTTC	CASSPAALSVYNEQFF
.	TRBV27	TRBJ2-6	.	TGTGCCAGCAGTTTAGTCTTTGGCAGAAGCTCTGGGGCCAAAGTCCTGACTTTC	CASSLVFGRSSGAKVLTF
TRBD1	TRBV10-3	TRBJ2-7	many	TGTGCCATCAGGCGGACAGGGGGCGATTACGAGCAGTACTTC	CAIRRTGGDYEQYF
TRBD1	TRBV7-9	TRBJ2-3	many	TGTGCCAGCAGCAAATCCGGACAGGGTGGCTTCACAGATACGCAGTATTTT	CASSKSGQGGFTDTQYF
TRBD2	TRBV7-9	TRBJ2-7	.	TGTGCCAGCAGCTTAAGTCCTAGCGGGGGCTACGAGCAGTACTTC	CASSLSPSGGYEQYF
.	TRBV28	TRBJ2-7	few	TGTGCCAGCAGTTTAGACGGGGCTACCTACGAGCAGTACTTC	CASSLDGATYEQYF
.	TRBV10-3	TRBJ2-7	few	TGTGCCATCAGCAAGAACGTCAACGGGGGCGAGCAGTACTTC	CAISKNVNGGEQYF
.	TRBV29-1	TRBJ2-6	few	TGCAGCGCGTTAGACAGCCAAGGCTACCTCTCTGGGGCCAACGTCCTGACTTTC	CSALDSQGYLSGANVLTF
TRBD1	TRBV20-1	TRBJ2-1	.	TGCAGTGCTACCCGGACAGGGGACTCCTACAATGAGCAGTTCTTC	CSATRTGDSYNEQFF
TRBD1	TRBV11-2	TRBJ1-1	.	TGTGCCAGCAGCTTTGGGGACAGGGCAACTGAAGCTTTCTTT	CASSFGDRATEAFF
.	TRBV20-1	TRBJ1-5	few	TGCAGTGCTAGAACACAGGGAGGGGATCAGCCCCAGCATTTT	CSARTQGGDQPQHF
.	TRBV5-6	TRBJ2-5	few	TGTGCCAGCAGCTTGAATCTCCCAGAGACCCAGTACTTC	CASSLNLPETQYF
.	TRBV12-3/TRBV12-4	TRBJ2-3	.	TGTGCCAGCAGAGGAAGGGTTACAGATACGCAGTATTTT	CASRGRVTDTQYF
TRBD2	TRBV25-1	TRBJ2-3	.	TGTGCCAGCAGTGACCACAGACTAGCGGGAGTCACAGATACGCAGTATTTT	CASSDHRLAGVTDTQYF
.	TRBV7-9	TRBJ2-1	few	TGTGCCAGCAGCAGCCGCGGAGGGCGGTCCTACAATGAGCAGTTCTTC	CASSSRGGRSYNEQFF
.	TRBV4-3	TRBJ1-1	.	TGCGCCAGCAGCCCCGAGATTATGAACACTGAAGCTTTCTTT	CASSPEIMNTEAFF
.	TRBV12-3/TRBV12-4	TRBJ1-5	many	TGTGCCAGCGGGGAGTTTAGCAATCAGCCCCAGCATTTT	CASGEFSNQPQHF
.	TRBV20-1	TRBJ2-7	many	TGCAGTGCTAGCGTCTCCTACGAGCAGTACTTC	CSASVSYEQYF
.	TRBV11-2	TRBJ2-1	.	TGTGCCAGCAGCCCTCGGGCAGGAGATTACAATGAGCAGTTCTTC	CASSPRAGDYNEQFF
.	TRBV20-1	TRBJ1-6	few	TGCAGTGCTCCCCTTTATACGGGACAAAATAATTCACCCCTCCACTTT	CSAPLYTGQNNSPLHF
TRBD1	TRBV5-1	TRBJ1-1	.	TGCGCCAGCAGCCTCGAAAGGACAGGGAACACTGAAGCTTTCTTT	CASSLERTGNTEAFF
.	TRBV10-2	TRBJ1-2	.	TGCGCCAGCAGTGGAACAGGGAAGGAGTCGGCTGGCTACACCTTC	CASSGTGKESAGYTF
.	TRBV20-1	TRBJ1-2	.	TGCAGTGCTAGACCCCCTGGTCGTGGCAGTACGGGCTACACCTTC	CSARPPGRGSTGYTF
.	TRBV4-2	TRBJ2-7	.	TGTGCCAGCAGCCAAGGGAAGACAGGACGTAACGAGCAGTACTTC	CASSQGKTGRNEQYF
.	TRBV9	TRBJ2-7	few	TGTGCCAGCAGCGTAGCGGCCATAGGGGAGCAGTACTTC	CASSVAAIGEQYF
.	TRBV4-2	TRBJ2-1	few	TGTGCCAGCAGCCAAGACAGGGGCCGTAGCGATGAGCAGTTCTTC	CASSQDRGRSDEQFF
.	TRBV2	TRBJ2-2	.	TGTGCCAGCAGTAAGTCGAACGGGGAGCTGTTTTTT	CASSKSNGELFF
TRBD1	TRBV7-2	TRBJ1-2	.	TGTGCCAGCAGCTCGACAGGGATCTATGGCTACACCTTC	CASSSTGIYGYTF
.	TRBV2	TRBJ2-1	.	TGTGCCAGCAGTGAAGTTGAGCAGTTCTTC	CASSEVEQFF
TRBD1	TRBV4-1	TRBJ1-1	.	TGCGCCAGCAGCCATATGGGACAGCGGTTAATGAACACTGAAGCTTTCTTT	CASSHMGQRLMNTEAFF
TRBD2	TRBV7-2	TRBJ2-5	.	TGTGCCAGCAGCCCTGGGACTAGCGGGGGAGAGACCCAGTACTTC	CASSPGTSGGETQYF
.	TRBV3-1	TRBJ1-6	many	TGTGCCAGCAGTTCAATACGGGACGGAAATTCACCCCTCCACTTT	CASSSIRDGNSPLHF
TRBD2	TRBV29-1	TRBJ2-7	many	TGCAGCGTTGAGTTGGTGGGAGCGGGAGGGGAAGAGCAGTACTTC	CSVELVGAGGEEQYF
.	TRBV18	TRBJ1-3	.	TGTGCCAGCTCACCGTCAGGACCCCTCTCTGGAAACACCATATATTTT	CASSPSGPLSGNTIYF
.	TRBV19	TRBJ2-3	.	TGTGCCAGTAGTATAGCCAGCACAGATACGCAGTATTTT	CASSIASTDTQYF